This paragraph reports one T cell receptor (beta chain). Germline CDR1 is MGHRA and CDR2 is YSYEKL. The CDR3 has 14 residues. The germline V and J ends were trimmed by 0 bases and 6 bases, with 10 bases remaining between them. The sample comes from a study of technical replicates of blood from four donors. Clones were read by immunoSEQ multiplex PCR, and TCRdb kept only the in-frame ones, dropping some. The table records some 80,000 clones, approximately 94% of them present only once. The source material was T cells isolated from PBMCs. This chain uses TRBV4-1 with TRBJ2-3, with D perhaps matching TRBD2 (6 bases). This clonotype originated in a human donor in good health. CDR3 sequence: CASSQEGGVDTQYF. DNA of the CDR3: TGCGCCAGCAGCCAAGAGGGCGGGGTGGATACGCAGTATTTT.